A single T cell receptor (beta chain) is shown here with its context. Its antigen is not identified. This sample is drawn from a study of tumor and adjacent non-tumor tissue in lung cancer. At the level of the study: The patients, around 9 men and roughly 5 women, were roughly 30 to 85 with stage I to III disease. On average, productive TCRbeta reads reached roughly 3.9 million per sample.

RNA was extracted from bulk tissue without any cell sorting. A modified ARM-PCR protocol with three rounds of nested PCR amplified TCRbeta. One entry per CDR3 protein, called by TCRdb with MiXCR from the multiplex PCR reads. The table has around 210,000 distinct CDR3 sequences, 71% seen once. The CDR3 is made up of 12 amino acids. The ends were cut back, 7 bases at V and 2 bases at J, with 5 bases in the middle. General study points: Compared with tumor, normal lung showed significantly lower TCR diversity.

The specimen was lung tumor tissue. This clonotype was obtained from a man aged 60-69 years with non-small cell lung cancer. V gene TRBV12-3 or TRBV12-4 combines with J gene TRBJ2-2; unclear D gene. CDR3 protein: CASILNTGELFF. As DNA, the CDR3 is TGTGCCAGCATCTTAAACACCGGGGAGCTGTTTTTT.